A single sample is the source of the 21 T cell receptor beta chains below, sequenced in a study of control samples from healthy donors and cancer patients. TCRdb keeps only in-frame clones here, not all; method: immunoSEQ multiplex PCR. The repertoire holds some 130,000 clones, with roughly 86% as singletons. The specimen sequenced was PBMCs. The source is a man aged 45-65 years with head and neck cancer.

The rearrangement uses TRBV28 and TRBJ2-1; TRBD2 matches at 10 bases. CDR1 and CDR2 (germline): MDHEN, SYDVKM. The CDR3 runs 15 residues. V lost 2 bases and J lost 10; bases outside the gene matches: 8. Here the CDR3 DNA reads TGTGCCAGCAGTTTAAGCTCTAGCGGGAGTGACGAGCAGTTCTTC. It encodes CASSLSSSGSDEQFF.

The chain has TRBV5-1 and TRBJ2-3, with 10 bases fitting TRBD1. The CDR3 is made up of 15 amino acids. V shed 7 bases, J shed 0 bases, and the junction held 5 bases outside the gene matches. The germline V gene encodes CDR1 SGHRS and CDR2 YFSETQ. The CDR3 DNA reads TGCGCCAGCCGGGACAGGGGCGGCAGCACAGATACGCAGTATTTT. Protein product: CASRDRGGSTDTQYF.

The V gene is TRBV27, the J gene TRBJ2-1; the D gene is possibly TRBD2 (7 bases). V was clipped by 2 bases and J by 7 bases, with 12 bases between them. The CDR3 consists of 14 residues. Germline assignment: CDR1 MNHEY and CDR2 SMNVEV (reference sequence). CDR3 protein: CASSLEQGGNEQFF. The CDR3 DNA is TGTGCCAGCAGTTTAGAACAGGGAGGGAATGAGCAGTTCTTC.

This chain links TRBV6-6 with TRBJ2-1; 12 positions agree with TRBD2. This CDR3 region has 15 residues. V lost 6 bases and J lost 7; bases outside the gene matches: 7. Per germline, CDR1 MNHNY and CDR2 SVGAGI (reference sequence). The CDR3, as DNA: TGTGCCAGCAGCCTGACTAGCGGGGGACTAAATGAGCAGTTCTTC. This translates into CASSLTSGGLNEQFF.

This clone was seen only a few times. This chain joins TRBV4-1 and TRBJ2-6, with D uncertain. Germline assignment: CDR1 MGHRA and CDR2 YSYEKL. Trimming cost V 0 bases and J 2 bases, with 11 bases left between them. This CDR3 comprises 17 residues. The CDR3 protein is CASSQETGSTGANVLTF. CDR3 bases: TGCGCCAGCAGCCAAGAGACCGGGTCCACTGGGGCCAACGTCCTGACTTTC.

The V and J genes are TRBV5-4 and TRBJ2-3; 9 bases agree with TRBD2. Germline V gives CDR1 SGHNT, CDR2 YYREEE (reference sequence). CDR3 length equals 15 residues. J lost 4 bases, V lost 2 bases, and 5 bases had no gene match. The CDR3 DNA is TGTGCCAGCAGCTTAGGCGGGGGGGCCCCAGATACGCAGTATTTT. It specifies CASSLGGGAPDTQYF.

The chain combines TRBV29-1 with TRBJ2-3; D perhaps matches TRBD2 (5 bases). CDR1 SQVTM and CDR2 ANQGSEA come from the germline V gene. The germline V and J ends were trimmed by 4 bases and 1 base, with 18 bases remaining between them. This CDR3 region has 16 residues. The CDR3 DNA reads as TGCAGCGTTGGAAGAGAGGGTTTAATGGGCACAGATACGCAGTATTTT. The encoded protein is CSVGREGLMGTDTQYF.

The chain is built from TRBV2 and TRBJ2-1, with D possibly TRBD2 on 6 matching bases. This CDR3 spans 15 amino acids. The V end lost 5 bases, the J end lost 0 bases, and 11 bases lay between the germline ends. Looked up from germline, CDR1 is SNHLY and CDR2 is FYNNEI. This CDR3 is CASSSGLFSYNEQFF. The CDR3 DNA follows: TGTGCCAGCAGTAGCGGACTATTCTCCTACAATGAGCAGTTCTTC.

The chain recombines TRBV29-1 with TRBJ2-7, with D tentatively TRBD2 (6 bases). V dropped 5 bases and J dropped 5 bases, with 19 bases sitting between them. The CDR3 contains 14 residues. Germline assignment: CDR1 SQVTM and CDR2 ANQGSEA. CDR3 DNA: TGCAGCGTTAACCGGGAACCGGGCGGGAACGAGCAGTACTTC. This gives the protein CSVNREPGGNEQYF.

The V call is TRBV10-1, the J call TRBJ2-3; D is undetermined. This CDR3 is built from 14 residues. Germline CDR1 is WNHNN and CDR2 is SYGVQD (reference sequence). V was shortened by 3 bases and J by 2 bases, with 9 bases between the two germline ends. Here the CDR3 DNA reads TGCGCCAGCAGTGATCGGAAAGACACAGATACGCAGTATTTT. Translated, it gives CASSDRKDTDTQYF.

The V gene is TRBV6-5, the J gene TRBJ1-2; D not certain. Trimming cost V 2 bases and J 2 bases, with 6 bases left between them. This CDR3 is built from 13 residues. The V gene's germline CDR1 is MNHEY and CDR2 SVGAGI. The CDR3 DNA reads as TGTGCCAGCAGTTACGGAGGGAACTATGGCTACACCTTC. Its translation is CASSYGGNYGYTF.

The V and J genes are TRBV4-2 and TRBJ1-3, with D possibly matching TRBD1 (6 bases). CDR3 size: 17 residues. Germline-derived CDR1 and CDR2 are LGHNA and YNFKEQ. V lost 0 bases to trimming and J lost 4 bases, with 16 bases between them. DNA for the CDR3: TGTGCCAGCAGCCAAGAAAAAAGGCAGGGGACGGGAAACACCATATATTTT. It translates to CASSQEKRQGTGNTIYF.

In its sample, this clone was seen once. At one end the junction does not follow the germline gene, possibly because of a read error. V usage is TRBV7-7 and J usage is TRBJ1-1; no firm D call. In germline, CDR1 is SSHAT, CDR2 FNYEAQ (reference sequence). The CDR3 is 13 amino acids. The CDR3 DNA sequence: TGTGCTAGCAGCTTAGAGGAGAACACTGAAGCTTTCTTT. Protein product: CASSLEENTEAFF.

J is TRBJ1-6 and V is TRBV4-2; no definite D call. Germline V gene sequence: CDR1 LGHNA, CDR2 YNFKEQ. V lost 1 base and J lost 3, with 7 bases in between. There are 15 residues in the CDR3. The CDR3 DNA reads TGTGCCAGCAGCCAAGCCGCCCACTATAATTCACCCCTCCACTTT. It specifies CASSQAAHYNSPLHF.

This clone was seen just once. The rearrangement links TRBV2 to TRBJ1-6; D is undetermined. Trimming cost V 4 bases and J 7 bases, with 8 bases left between them. Germline V CDR1 and CDR2: SNHLY, FYNNEI. The CDR3 runs to 13 residues. The CDR3: CASSVRGNSPLHF. CDR3 nucleotides: TGTGCCAGCAGTGTTCGGGGAAATTCACCCCTCCACTTT.

DNA for the CDR3: TGTGCCAGCGCTCCAGGGACAGGGAACACTGAAGCTTTCTTT. This codes for CASAPGTGNTEAFF. This chain joins TRBV27 and TRBJ1-1, with TRBD1 matching over 8 bases. After removal of 8 bases from V and 1 base from J, the junction contained 6 bases not matched to a gene. Germline values: CDR1 MNHEY, CDR2 SMNVEV (reference sequence). The CDR3 length is 14 residues.

The J gene is TRBJ1-2, the V gene TRBV5-4; D is undetermined. Germline CDR1 is SGHNT and CDR2 is YYREEE (reference sequence). This CDR3 has 12 residues. The V end was cut by 4 bases, the J end by 4 bases, with 8 bases between. CDR3 amino acids: CASSDTAYGYTF. The CDR3, as DNA: TGTGCCAGCAGCGACACAGCCTATGGCTACACCTTC.

This clone has only one observation. The rearrangement links TRBV19 to TRBJ2-1, with 12 bases matching TRBD2. J gave up 8 bases and V 6 bases, and 8 bases lay outside the gene matches. Germline CDR1 and CDR2: LNHDA and SQIVND (reference sequence). The CDR3 spans 15 residues. CDR3 DNA: TGTGCCAGTAGCGCGAGGACTAGCGGGATTGATGAGCAGTTCTTC. This sequence encodes CASSARTSGIDEQFF. The full variable domain, completed using reference TRBV19 and TRBJ2-1, is DGGITQSPKYLFRKEGQNVTLSCEQNLNHDAMYWYRQDPGQGLRLIYYSQIVNDFQKGDIAEGYSVSREKKESFPLTVTSAQKNPTAFYLCASSARTSGIDEQFFGPGTRLTVL.

This chain joins TRBV10-3 and TRBJ2-1; 8 bases are shared with TRBD2. Germline assignment: CDR1 ENHRY and CDR2 SYGVKD. This CDR3 has 15 amino acids. Trimming cost V 6 bases and J 15 bases; bases outside gene matches: 19. The CDR3 is CAISGTGGRGFRMFF. The CDR3 DNA follows: TGTGCCATCAGCGGGACGGGGGGGCGCGGATTTCGTATGTTCTTC.

Only one count was recorded for this clone. The rearrangement uses TRBV5-1 and TRBJ2-7, with 7 bases matching TRBD1. Trimming removed 4 bases from V and 2 bases from J; junction bases left unmatched: 12. Germline loops: CDR1 SGHRS, CDR2 YFSETQ. The CDR3 has 16 residues. CDR3 DNA: TGCGCCAGCAGCGAAACTCCGCTGACAGGGACCTACGAGCAGTACTTC. Residues: CASSETPLTGTYEQYF.

The chain combines TRBV7-8 with TRBJ1-5, with 7 bases matching TRBD1. Germline loops: CDR1 SGHVS, CDR2 FQNEAQ. Trimming at V came to 1 base and at J to 6 bases, leaving 6 bases not matched to a gene. The CDR3 totals 15 residues. The CDR3 sequence is CASSLGQGGIQPQHF. In nucleotides, the CDR3 is TGTGCCAGCAGCTTAGGGCAGGGGGGGATTCAGCCCCAGCATTTT. Supplemented by reference TRBV7-8 and TRBJ1-5, the full variable domain reads GAGVSQSPRYKVAKRGQDVALRCDPISGHVSLFWYQQALGQGPEFLTYFQNEAQLDKSGLPSDRFFAERPEGSVSTLKIQRTQQEDSAVYLCASSLGQGGIQPQHFGDGTRLSIL.